This T cell receptor (beta chain) was recovered during a study of blood T cell repertoires in COVID-19. Germline values: CDR1 SGHAT, CDR2 FQNNGV. The CDR3 sequence is 19 residues long. The V gene lost 0 bases and the J gene lost 1 base, with 19 bases spanning the gap. The table came from immunoSEQ multiplex PCR; TCRdb's copy has only in-frame clones and leaves some out. This sample has some 360,000 clones; roughly nine tenths occur once, and the top ten carry approximately 4.1%. This clone was seen only once. The chain recombines TRBV11-2 with TRBJ2-1; tentative D call: TRBD1 (6 bases). Input material: peripheral blood. The origin of this receptor is a woman in her sixties or seventies with COVID-19, enrolled during active disease. CDR3 sequence reads: CASSLDPGQISYSYNEQFF. The CDR3 DNA follows: TGTGCCAGCAGCTTAGATCCAGGACAGATATCGTATTCCTACAATGAGCAGTTCTTC. The full variable domain, completed using reference TRBV11-2 and TRBJ2-1, is EAGVAQSPRYKIIEKRQSVAFWCNPISGHATLYWYQQILGQGPKLLIQFQNNGVVDDSQLPKDRFSAERLKGVDSTLKIQPAKLEDSAVYLCASSLDPGQISYSYNEQFFGPGTRLTVL.